Listed below are T cell receptor beta chains from one sample, sequenced in a study of neurological immune-mediated disorders. TCRdb processed the 5' RACE reads anew with MiXCR; each CDR3 protein has one entry. The sample has 65,000 to 75,000 distinct CDR3 sequences, roughly 5% seen once; the top ten hold about 5.8%. Input material: PBMCs. These receptor sequences come from a human donor with multiple sclerosis. The donor label of this sample is uncertain. Each CDR3 is given with its conserved first and last residue. A D gene is named only where the DNA matches it firmly. Sizes are listed as once, few, many or a size class.

>TRBD1|TRBV5-8|many|TRBJ2-1|14
TGTGCCAGCAGCGGACAGGGACGGTTCGGGGAGCAGTTCTTC
CASSGQGRFGEQFF
>TRBD1|TRBV13|many|TRBJ2-7|16
TGTGCCAGCAGCTTAAGGCCACAGGGGGCTAAAGACGAGCAGTACTTC
CASSLRPQGAKDEQYF
>.|TRBV11-2|many|TRBJ1-1|14
TGTGCCAGCAGCCCCCGGCCGAGGGGAACTGAAGCTTTCTTT
CASSPRPRGTEAFF
>.|TRBV7-8|many|TRBJ1-1|14
TGTGCCAGCAGCTTAGTCGGGGTGGGGACTGAAGCTTTCTTT
CASSLVGVGTEAFF
>.|TRBV21-1|many|TRBJ2-3|15
TGTGCCAGCAGCAAAGTGAGTTCTAGCACAGATACGCAGTATTTT
CASSKVSSSTDTQYF
>TRBD1|TRBV12-3/TRBV12-4|many|TRBJ1-2|13
TGTGCCAGCACTCTAGGGACAGGGGCTCGCTACACCTTC
CASTLGTGARYTF
>TRBD1|TRBV10-3|many|TRBJ1-5|14
TGTGCCATCAGTGGACAGGGGAGGTGTCAGCCCCAGCATTTT
CAISGQGRCQPQHF
>.|TRBV7-8|many|TRBJ2-6|15
TGTGCCAGCAGCATCGCCCAGACTGGGGCCAACGTCCTGACTTTC
CASSIAQTGANVLTF
>.|TRBV4-2|few|TRBJ2-1|15
TGTGCCAGCAGCCAACGGCTAGGACCGGGGAATGAGCAGTTCTTC
CASSQRLGPGNEQFF
>TRBD1|TRBV20-1|many|TRBJ1-2|14
TGCAGTGCCGACTCGAGGGGGCTCGACTATGGCTACACCTTC
CSADSRGLDYGYTF